The 9 T cell receptor beta chains given below trace back to one sample, sequenced in a study of cytomegalovirus exposure and HLA in healthy donors. PCR used 60 Vbeta primers and 13 Jbeta primers. Clones were read by immunoSEQ multiplex PCR, and TCRdb kept only the in-frame ones, dropping some. The sample shows 90,000 to 110,000 clones, around 80% of them seen only once. The sequenced material came from PBMCs. The receptors originated from a young man in good health and CMV-seropositive.

The J gene is TRBJ1-3, the V gene TRBV2, with 9 positions matching TRBD1. Germline V gives CDR1 SNHLY, CDR2 FYNNEI. V was pared by 1 base and J by 11 bases, with 12 bases of the junction left unmatched. The CDR3 is made up of 16 amino acids. The CDR3 nucleotides read TGTGCCAGCAGTGAAGGATTGCCGGGACAGGGAGCCGCCATATATTTT. It yields the protein CASSEGLPGQGAAIYF.

This clone occurred once. This chain links TRBV5-1 with TRBJ1-2; possibly TRBD1 for D (5 bases). CDR3 size: 14 residues. CDR1 and CDR2 (germline): SGHRS, YFSETQ. V was trimmed by 0 bases and J by 0 bases, leaving 6 bases between them. The CDR3 spells CASSLGQPNYGYTF. The CDR3 coding sequence is TGCGCCAGCAGCTTGGGACAGCCTAACTATGGCTACACCTTC. Using reference TRBV5-1 and TRBJ1-2 for the parts outside the CDR3, the full variable domain is KAGVTQTPRYLIKTRGQQVTLSCSPISGHRSVSWYQQTPGQGLQFLFEYFSETQRNKGNFPGRFSGRQFSNSRSEMNVSTLELGDSALYLCASSLGQPNYGYTFGSGTRLTVV.

The rearrangement joins TRBV10-3 to TRBJ2-5; D might be TRBD2 (6 bases). The length of the CDR3 is 13 residues. V lost 4 bases and J lost 5, with 11 bases in between. Germline V gives CDR1 ENHRY, CDR2 SYGVKD. CDR3 nucleotides: TGTGCCATCAGTGGGCGCGGGGCGGAGACCCAGTACTTC. This translates into CAISGRGAETQYF.

This chain connects TRBV18 to TRBJ2-5; TRBD1 aligns across 7 bases. J gave up 5 bases and V 4 bases, and 16 bases lay outside the gene matches. In germline, CDR1 is KGHSH, CDR2 LQKENI. The CDR3 covers 17 residues. CDR3 region: CASSLDWTGLREETQYF. In nucleotides, the CDR3 is TGTGCCAGCTCACTCGACTGGACAGGCCTCAGGGAGGAGACCCAGTACTTC.

Comments on this clone: Other DNA sequences in this sample translate to the same CDR3. V and J are TRBV19 and TRBJ1-5; D not resolved. Trimming shortened V by 0 bases and J by 2 bases, and 8 bases separated the two germline ends. CDR3 length: 15 amino acids. CDR1 and CDR2 (germline): LNHDA, SQIVND (reference sequence). DNA for the CDR3: TGTGCCAGTAGTATAGATCACGGAGGCAATCAGCCCCAGCATTTT. It is translated as CASSIDHGGNQPQHF.

This clone was counted only a few times. The chain uses TRBV7-6 and TRBJ1-2; D is unclear. Looked up from germline, CDR1 is SGHVS and CDR2 is FNYEAQ. The CDR3 runs 13 residues. The germline V and J ends were trimmed by 4 bases and 3 bases, with 9 bases remaining between them. CDR3 amino acids: CASSSGLDYGYTF. The CDR3 DNA sequence: TGTGCCAGCAGCTCCGGTCTAGACTATGGCTACACCTTC.

The V and J genes are TRBV2 and TRBJ2-5; D is unresolved. This CDR3 region has 14 residues. The ends were cut back, 3 bases at V and 0 bases at J, with 8 bases in the middle. Germline V gives CDR1 SNHLY, CDR2 FYNNEI. CDR3 DNA sequence: TGTGCCAGCAGTGAGCTAACCAACCAAGAGACCCAGTACTTC. As protein: CASSELTNQETQYF.

This rearrangement joins TRBV6-5 to TRBJ2-5; a weak D match, TRBD2 (6 bases). This CDR3 has 15 residues. Germline V gives CDR1 MNHEY, CDR2 SVGAGI. Trimming cost V 4 bases and J 3 bases, with 15 bases left between them. CDR3 residues: CASSLSPGVEETQYF. The CDR3 nucleotides read TGTGCCAGCAGTTTATCCCCGGGGGTAGAAGAGACCCAGTACTTC.

The genes are TRBV5-4 and TRBJ1-2; perhaps TRBD1 as D (5 bases). There are 14 residues in the CDR3. V was pared by 4 bases and J by 5 bases, with 15 bases between. Germline loops: CDR1 SGHNT, CDR2 YYREEE (reference sequence). This CDR3 reads CASSTTGRGYGYTF. The CDR3 nucleotides are TGTGCCAGCAGCACCACGGGGAGGGGTTATGGCTACACCTTC.